A single sample is the source of the 30 T cell receptor beta chains below, sequenced in a study of blood T cell repertoires in COVID-19. The method was immunoSEQ multiplex PCR; TCRdb's version includes in-frame clones alone and lacks a portion of them. This sample yields more than 150,000 clones, of which about 88% are seen a single time; approximately 2.3% belongs to the top ten. What was sequenced was peripheral blood. The receptors shown here come from a man aged 70 or older with active or convalescent COVID-19.

V and J are TRBV7-9 and TRBJ1-5; TRBD1 matches at 9 bases. The CDR3 sequence is 14 residues long. V dropped 4 bases and J dropped 7; count of bases not matched to a gene: 5. Per the germline V gene, CDR1 is SEHNR and CDR2 is FQNEAQ (reference sequence). CDR3 sequence: CASSSGTGKQPQHF. In DNA form, the CDR3 reads TGTGCCAGCAGCTCCGGGACAGGGAAGCAGCCCCAGCATTTT.

V gene TRBV19 combines with J gene TRBJ2-1; D uncertain. Trimming stripped 4 bases from V and 8 bases from J, with 18 bases between. CDR1 and CDR2 (germline): LNHDA, SQIVND (reference sequence). This CDR3 region has 15 residues. CDR3 nucleotide sequence: TGTGCCAGTAGTAGGTCGGCAAGGAGAGGCGATGAGCAGTTCTTC. Protein product: CASSRSARRGDEQFF.

V and J are TRBV28 and TRBJ2-7; TRBD1 agrees at 9 bases. V was clipped by 6 bases and J by 5 bases; unmatched bases: 14. The CDR3 covers 16 residues. The V gene's germline CDR1 is MDHEN and CDR2 SYDVKM. The CDR3 DNA sequence: TGTGCCAGCAGCCCCGTAGGGGACAGGGTAATCGACGAGCAGTACTTC. It codes for CASSPVGDRVIDEQYF.

The chain combines TRBV9 with TRBJ2-3; D call uncertain. Between the trimmed V and J ends, which lost 0 bases and 0 bases, there was a span of 5 bases. The CDR3 has 14 residues. Germline CDR1 and CDR2: SGDLS and YYNGEE. The CDR3 protein is CASSVGVSTDTQYF. The CDR3 nucleotides read TGTGCCAGCAGCGTAGGAGTTAGCACAGATACGCAGTATTTT. Using reference TRBV9 and TRBJ2-3 for the parts outside the CDR3, the full variable domain is DSGVTQTPKHLITATGQRVTLRCSPRSGDLSVYWYQQSLDQGLQFLIQYYNGEERAKGNILERFSAQQFPDLHSELNLSSLELGDSALYFCASSVGVSTDTQYFGPGTRLTVL.

The chain links TRBV7-9 to TRBJ1-1; 8 bases fit TRBD1. This CDR3 is built from 18 residues. The V gene end was trimmed by 0 bases and the J gene end by 1 base; junction bases not matched to a gene: 10. Per the germline V gene, CDR1 is SEHNR and CDR2 is FQNEAQ (reference sequence). The CDR3 coding sequence is TGTGCCAGCAGCTTAGCGGCAGGGGGCATCCCCTCGAACACTGAAGCTTTCTTT. Amino acids: CASSLAAGGIPSNTEAFF.

CDR3 region: CATSRDRGGSNEQFF. The DNA for the CDR3 is TGTGCCACCAGCAGAGATCGTGGGGGCTCGAATGAGCAGTTCTTC. The chain combines TRBV15 with TRBJ2-1; TRBD1 is a possible D gene (6 bases). The CDR3 sequence is 15 residues long. In germline, CDR1 is LNHNV, CDR2 YYDKDF (reference sequence). V lost 0 bases to trimming and J lost 7 bases, with 13 bases between them. The variable domain in full, with the rest retrieved from reference TRBV15 and TRBJ2-1, is DAMVIQNPRYQVTQFGKPVTLSCSQTLNHNVMYWYQQKSSQAPKLLFHYYDKDFNNEADTPDNFQSRRPNTSFCFLDIRSPGLGDTAMYLCATSRDRGGSNEQFFGPGTRLTVL.

This clone was found once. V and J are TRBV28 and TRBJ2-7; TRBD2 matches 7 bases. J was trimmed by 4 bases and V by 6 bases; bases with no gene match: 12. Germline assignment: CDR1 MDHEN and CDR2 SYDVKM. The CDR3 loop spans 15 amino acids. The CDR3 here is CASRPPGGPLYEQYF. The CDR3 DNA follows: TGTGCCAGCAGACCCCCGGGGGGACCGCTTTACGAGCAGTACTTC.

The V call is TRBV2, the J call TRBJ1-3; D possibly corresponds to TRBD1 (5 bases). This CDR3 is 19 amino acids long. Trimming shortened V by 1 base and J by 0 bases, and 19 bases separated the two germline ends. Per the germline V gene, CDR1 is SNHLY and CDR2 is FYNNEI. This chain's CDR3 is CASSEGAGFQGSSGNTIYF. The CDR3 nucleotides are TGTGCCAGCAGTGAAGGGGCGGGGTTTCAGGGAAGCTCTGGAAACACCATATATTTT.

The rearrangement links TRBV3-1 (or the pseudogene TRBV3-2) to TRBJ1-6; TRBD1 agrees at 7 bases. Germline V gene data show CDR1 as LGHDT and CDR2 as YNNKEL (reference sequence). This CDR3 contains 15 residues. The ends lost 4 bases at V and 8 bases at J; junction bases unmatched: 8. CDR3: CASSPSGTADSPLHF. As DNA, the CDR3 is TGTGCCAGCAGCCCCTCCGGGACAGCTGATTCACCCCTCCACTTT.

V and J are TRBV4-2 and TRBJ2-5; no reliable D call. Between the trimmed V and J ends, which lost 2 bases and 2 bases, there was a span of 9 bases. Per germline, CDR1 LGHNA and CDR2 YNFKEQ. The CDR3 extends over 14 amino acids. The DNA for the CDR3 is TGTGCCAGCAGCCAACAATTCGGGCAAGAGACCCAGTACTTC. This codes for CASSQQFGQETQYF.

The chain couples TRBV10-1 to TRBJ2-7; 13 bases line up with TRBD2. This CDR3 spans 15 amino acids. Germline loops: CDR1 WNHNN, CDR2 SYGVQD (reference sequence). V shed 5 bases and J 7 bases; nucleotides not matched to a gene: 8. CDR3 loop: CASSRTSGGRGEQYF. The DNA of the CDR3 is TGCGCCAGCAGTCGGACTAGCGGGGGACGTGGGGAGCAGTACTTC.

The chain is built from TRBV7-6 and TRBJ2-5; a weak D match, TRBD1 (5 bases). CDR3 length equals 16 residues. Germline V gene lookup returns CDR1 SGHVS and CDR2 FNYEAQ. Trimming removed 7 bases at V and 2 bases at J, with 20 bases between. CDR3 bases: TGTGCCAGCAAAAGTTCAGGGCCGAGTTGGCAAGAGACCCAGTACTTC. Translated: CASKSSGPSWQETQYF.

The chain couples TRBV18 to TRBJ2-5; D possibly corresponds to TRBD2 (6 bases). Deletions cut 6 bases from V and 4 bases from J, with 15 bases between. The CDR3 spans 14 residues. Germline CDR1 is KGHSH and CDR2 is LQKENI. This chain's CDR3 is CASSSDLGGETQYF. Written as DNA, the CDR3 is TGTGCCAGCTCCTCCGATCTCGGGGGAGAGACCCAGTACTTC.

The rearrangement uses TRBV6-5 and TRBJ1-1, with TRBD1 identical over 10 bases. Germline loops: CDR1 MNHEY, CDR2 SVGAGI. V lost 5 bases, J lost 6 bases, and 9 bases stayed unmatched. This CDR3 spans 15 amino acids. CDR3 sequence reads: CASSRTRDRGAEAFF. The CDR3 coding sequence is TGTGCCAGCAGTCGGACCCGGGACAGGGGCGCTGAAGCTTTCTTT.

CDR3 sequence (DNA): TGCGCCAGCAGCCAAGTAACGGGGGGGCCATACAATGAGCAGTTCTTC. Encoded protein: CASSQVTGGPYNEQFF. The rearrangement uses TRBV4-3 and TRBJ2-1, with TRBD2 matching 8 bases. The CDR3 runs 16 residues. CDR1 is LGHNA and CDR2 is YSLEER in the germline V gene. Losses at the gene ends were 1 base for V and 4 bases for J; bases not matched to a gene: 6.

The chain has TRBV2 and TRBJ2-7; TRBD1 agrees at 7 bases. The CDR3 runs 15 residues. J was trimmed by 2 bases and V by 6 bases; bases with no gene match: 10. The germline CDR1 and CDR2 sequences are SNHLY and FYNNEI. The CDR3 spells CASRPTGFDAYEQYF. The CDR3 nucleotides are TGTGCCAGCAGACCGACAGGGTTCGATGCCTACGAGCAGTACTTC.

This chain uses TRBV19 with TRBJ1-4; 10 bases align to TRBD1. J was trimmed by 4 bases and V by 5 bases; bases with no gene match: 16. This CDR3 is 19 amino acids long. Germline V lookup: CDR1 LNHDA, CDR2 SQIVND (reference sequence). CDR3 amino acids: CASSATGGWYYLGNEKLFF. CDR3 DNA sequence: TGTGCCAGTAGTGCGACAGGGGGCTGGTACTACCTCGGTAATGAAAAACTGTTTTTT.

V usage is TRBV25-1 and J usage is TRBJ1-1; perhaps TRBD1 as D (5 bases). V shed 3 bases and J shed 5 bases, with 13 bases lying between them. CDR3 length: 14 residues. CDR1 is MGHDK, CDR2 SYGVNS, per germline. The CDR3 bases are TGTGCCAGCAGTGAGCCGGGGGTCAGGACTGAAGCTTTCTTT. This sequence encodes CASSEPGVRTEAFF.

This rearrangement joins TRBV4-1 to TRBJ1-4; a weak D match, TRBD1 (6 bases). Germline CDR1 and CDR2: MGHRA and YSYEKL. V dropped 0 bases and J dropped 9 bases, with 20 bases sitting between them. The CDR3 is 17 amino acids. The CDR3 sequence is CASSQDYQGWGGQKLFF. Here the CDR3 DNA reads TGCGCCAGCAGCCAAGATTACCAGGGCTGGGGGGGCCAAAAACTGTTTTTT.

The rearrangement joins TRBV9 to TRBJ1-1; maybe TRBD1 (5 bases). Germline V gene data show CDR1 as SGDLS and CDR2 as YYNGEE. Between the trimmed V and J ends, which lost 3 bases and 1 base, there was a span of 13 bases. CDR3 length equals 15 residues. The CDR3 DNA reads TGTGCCAGCAGCGGGGGGGAACACAGGAACACTGAAGCTTTCTTT. This codes for CASSGGEHRNTEAFF.

This chain connects TRBV6-2 or TRBV6-3 to TRBJ1-4, with 9 bases fitting TRBD1. The germline V gene encodes CDR1 MNHEY and CDR2 SVGEGT. This CDR3 comprises 13 residues. The J segment lost 10 bases and the V segment lost 5 bases, leaving 5 bases of the junction unmatched. The DNA of the CDR3 is TGTGCCAGCAGTATGGGACAGGGAGGAAAACTGTTTTTT. This codes for CASSMGQGGKLFF.

The gene calls are TRBV19 and TRBJ1-3; unclear D gene. This CDR3 spans 15 amino acids. V lost 3 bases to trimming and J lost 0 bases, with 9 bases between them. Germline values: CDR1 LNHDA, CDR2 SQIVND (reference sequence). The CDR3 reads CASSIMADSGNTIYF. Here the CDR3 DNA reads TGTGCCAGTAGTATCATGGCCGACTCTGGAAACACCATATATTTT. Variable domain in full (rest from reference TRBV19 and TRBJ1-3): DGGITQSPKYLFRKEGQNVTLSCEQNLNHDAMYWYRQDPGQGLRLIYYSQIVNDFQKGDIAEGYSVSREKKESFPLTVTSAQKNPTAFYLCASSIMADSGNTIYFGEGSWLTVV.

The chain links TRBV14 to TRBJ2-5; the D gene is possibly TRBD2 (5 bases). Between the trimmed V and J ends, which lost 1 base and 5 bases, there was a span of 20 bases. Germline-derived CDR1 and CDR2 are SGHDN and FVKESK. This CDR3 has 17 amino acids. CDR3 loop: CASSQAIDGMGSETQYF. The CDR3 DNA is TGTGCCAGCAGCCAAGCCATCGACGGGATGGGTTCTGAGACCCAGTACTTC.

This chain joins TRBV18 and TRBJ1-3, with D hard to call. CDR1 and CDR2 from the germline V gene are KGHSH and LQKENI. This CDR3 has 14 amino acids. V shed 3 bases and J shed 3 bases, with 9 bases lying between them. The CDR3 is CASSPAVIGNTIYF. The CDR3 coding sequence is TGTGCCAGCTCACCGGCGGTAATTGGAAACACCATATATTTT.

The J gene is TRBJ2-5, the V gene TRBV19; TRBD2 aligns across 16 bases. The CDR3 runs 17 residues. Germline loops: CDR1 LNHDA, CDR2 SQIVND (reference sequence). V was clipped by 6 bases and J by 4 bases; unmatched bases: 8. The CDR3 sequence is CASSPGLAGGVRETQYF. DNA for the CDR3: TGTGCCAGTAGCCCGGGACTAGCGGGAGGGGTGCGAGAGACCCAGTACTTC.

The CDR3 coding sequence is TGTGCCAGCAGTTATGACAGTATTAATCAGCCCCAGCATTTT. Its translation is CASSYDSINQPQHF. The chain employs TRBV6-6 and TRBJ1-5; D perhaps matches TRBD1 (5 bases). The CDR3 totals 14 residues. V was clipped by 3 bases and J by 4 bases, with 10 bases between them. Germline CDR1 is MNHNY and CDR2 is SVGAGI (reference sequence).

V gene TRBV7-6 combines with J gene TRBJ1-6; the match to TRBD1 covers 10 bases. The V gene end was trimmed by 5 bases and the J gene end by 7 bases; junction bases not matched to a gene: 2. The CDR3 is 14 residues long. From germline, CDR1 is SGHVS and CDR2 FNYEAQ. CDR3 nucleotide sequence: TGTGCCAGCAGCAGGGGACAGGGGAATTCACCCCTCCACTTT. Amino acids: CASSRGQGNSPLHF.

The chain links TRBV18 to TRBJ1-6; 8 bases match TRBD1. This CDR3 contains 15 residues. Germline CDR1 is KGHSH and CDR2 is LQKENI. J gave up 6 bases and V 3 bases, and 4 bases lay outside the gene matches. CDR3 protein: CASSPLDRGNSPLHF. The CDR3 bases are TGTGCCAGCTCACCCTTAGACAGGGGTAATTCACCCCTCCACTTT.

A few counts support this clone. The chain combines TRBV19 with TRBJ2-5; 8 bases are a match to TRBD2. The CDR3 length is 15 residues. Germline trimming cut 3 bases from V and 5 bases from J; bases unmatched to any gene: 8. Germline V gene data show CDR1 as LNHDA and CDR2 as SQIVND (reference sequence). The DNA for the CDR3 is TGTGCCAGTAGTATTCAAAGCGGGAGTTTCGAGACCCAGTACTTC. It is translated as CASSIQSGSFETQYF.

The chain carries TRBV10-2 and TRBJ1-2, with 7 bases that match TRBD1. The J segment lost 7 bases and the V segment lost 0 bases, leaving 5 bases of the junction unmatched. The CDR3 runs to 14 residues. Germline CDR1 is WSHSY and CDR2 is SAAADI. CDR3 in DNA: TGCGCCAGCAGTGAGTCGAGGGGGCTCTTTGGCTACACCTTC. Its protein product is CASSESRGLFGYTF.